Listed below are T cell receptor beta chains from one sample, sequenced in a study of blood T cell repertoires in COVID-19. Sequencing used immunoSEQ multiplex PCR; TCRdb keeps in-frame clones, though not all of them. The sample contains about 130,000 clones, about 80% of which appear only once. Sequences were obtained from PBMCs or T cells enriched from blood (not recorded which). Source of these receptors: a man between 50 and 59 years old who had recovered from COVID-19. Each CDR3 is given with its conserved first and last residue. Each record gives: D gene, V gene, J gene, clone size, CDR3 DNA, CDR3 protein. The D gene is left open where the match is weak. Clone size, where shown, is once, few, many, or a class for clones that have expanded.

>TRBD1|TRBV5-1|TRBJ1-6|.
TGCGCCAGCAGAGGGAACAGGGGCGAATCACCCCTCCACTTT
CASRGNRGESPLHF
>.|TRBV6-5|TRBJ2-7|.
TGTGCCAGCAGTTACTCAAACAGGGATCCCTACGAGCAGTACTTC
CASSYSNRDPYEQYF
>.|TRBV2|TRBJ1-4|.
TGTGCCAGCAACGGAGGGGTGGAAAAACTGTTTTTT
CASNGGVEKLFF
>TRBD2|TRBV3-1/TRBV3-2|TRBJ2-2|.
TGTGCCACCCACGGGGTAGCGGGACTTAACACCGGGGAGCTGTTTTTT
CATHGVAGLNTGELFF
>.|TRBV6-1|TRBJ1-5|.
TGTGCCAGCAGTGAGGTCAGGGGTCCTCAGCCCCAGCATTTT
CASSEVRGPQPQHF
>TRBD1|TRBV6-5|TRBJ1-5|.
TGTGCCAGCAAAACAGGGGGCGATGGCAATCAGCCCCAGCATTTT
CASKTGGDGNQPQHF
>TRBD1|TRBV10-3|TRBJ2-2|.
TGTGCCATCACCCGGGACAGGGACACCGGGGAGCTGTTTTTT
CAITRDRDTGELFF
>.|TRBV27|TRBJ1-6|.
TGTGCCAGCAGTTTAGAGGCGGCAGGGAAGGGTTCACCCCTCCACTTT
CASSLEAAGKGSPLHF
>TRBD1|TRBV6-5|TRBJ1-6|.
TGTGCCAGCAGTTACTCGGGCGGGACAGGGTTTTCACCCCTCCACTTT
CASSYSGGTGFSPLHF
>.|TRBV19|TRBJ1-2|.
TGTGCCAGTAGTAGACGACAGATTCTCTATGGCTACACCTTC
CASSRRQILYGYTF
>.|TRBV19|TRBJ1-2|.
TGTGCCAGTAGTATAGGACAGGTCTATGGCTACACCTTC
CASSIGQVYGYTF
>TRBD2|TRBV7-2|TRBJ2-5|.
TGTGCCAGCAGCCGGCTCGGGGGGGCCCCAGAGACCCAGTACTTC
CASSRLGGAPETQYF
>.|TRBV30|TRBJ1-1|.
TGTGCCTGGAGTGAAAGCCAAGGGAGCACTGAAGCTTTCTTT
CAWSESQGSTEAFF
>TRBD2|TRBV30|TRBJ2-3|medium-sized
TGTGCCTGGAGAGCCGGGACTAGCGGGGGTACGCAGTATTTT
CAWRAGTSGGTQYF
>.|TRBV18|TRBJ1-6|.
TGTGCCAGCTCACCACGGTTCGGGAGGGATTCACCCCTCCACTTT
CASSPRFGRDSPLHF
>TRBD1|TRBV2|TRBJ1-2|.
TGTGCCAGCAGTGAAGGACAGGGAGGAAGGTATGGCTACACCTTC
CASSEGQGGRYGYTF
>TRBD1|TRBV29-1|TRBJ1-1|.
TGCAGCGTTGATTCGACAGGGTGGATTAACACTGAAGCTTTCTTT
CSVDSTGWINTEAFF
>TRBD1|TRBV9|TRBJ1-2|once
TGTGCCAGCAGCCGTTCCGGACAGGGAGTTATGGGTTATGGCTACACCTTC
CASSRSGQGVMGYGYTF
>.|TRBV7-9|TRBJ2-7|.
TGTGCCAGCAGCTTTAACGGGGTCGCGCAGTACTTC
CASSFNGVAQYF
>.|TRBV7-8|TRBJ1-4|.
TGTGCCAGCAGCCGAGGCGGGACTTTTAATGAAAAACTGTTTTTT
CASSRGGTFNEKLFF
>.|TRBV27|TRBJ1-5|.
TGTGCCAGCAGTTTCCGGGGGGGAGGTCAGCCCCAGCATTTT
CASSFRGGGQPQHF
>TRBD1|TRBV7-8|TRBJ2-5|.
TGTGCCAGCAGCTTAGTGTTTAGGACAGGGTTTCGAGAGACCCAGTACTTC
CASSLVFRTGFRETQYF
>.|TRBV9|TRBJ2-2|.
TGTGCCAGCAGCGTAGATTCAGGTTACCGGGAGCTGTTTTTT
CASSVDSGYRELFF
>TRBD1|TRBV27|TRBJ1-4|.
TGTGCCAGCAGTTCAGGGGGCTCTGAAAAACTGTTTTTT
CASSSGGSEKLFF
>.|TRBV18|TRBJ2-3|.
TGTGCCAGCTCACCACTGAGCTCTAGCACAGATACGCAGTATTTT
CASSPLSSSTDTQYF
>.|TRBV6-5|TRBJ2-7|.
TGTGCCAGCAGTTACTTGCAGCGGAGCTCCTACGAGCAGTACTTC
CASSYLQRSSYEQYF